One T cell receptor (beta chain) is described in this entry. V gave up 8 bases and J gave up 6 bases, with 11 bases separating them. Germline values: CDR1 MNHNS, CDR2 SASEGT. This CDR3 comprises 12 residues. The data originate from a study of cytotoxic CD8 clonotypes in ibrutinib-treated CLL. The table came from immunoSEQ multiplex PCR; TCRdb's copy has only in-frame clones and leaves some out. The sample holds roughly 160,000 clones, more than 75% seen once. The TCR was taken from a human donor with chronic lymphocytic leukemia. This specimen was PBMCs, taken after 12 months of ibrutinib treatment. The chain couples TRBV6-1 to TRBJ2-1; tentative D call: TRBD2 (5 bases). CDR3 DNA: TGTGCCAGCGGACTTGGACTCAATGAGCAGTTCTTC. It yields the protein CASGLGLNEQFF.